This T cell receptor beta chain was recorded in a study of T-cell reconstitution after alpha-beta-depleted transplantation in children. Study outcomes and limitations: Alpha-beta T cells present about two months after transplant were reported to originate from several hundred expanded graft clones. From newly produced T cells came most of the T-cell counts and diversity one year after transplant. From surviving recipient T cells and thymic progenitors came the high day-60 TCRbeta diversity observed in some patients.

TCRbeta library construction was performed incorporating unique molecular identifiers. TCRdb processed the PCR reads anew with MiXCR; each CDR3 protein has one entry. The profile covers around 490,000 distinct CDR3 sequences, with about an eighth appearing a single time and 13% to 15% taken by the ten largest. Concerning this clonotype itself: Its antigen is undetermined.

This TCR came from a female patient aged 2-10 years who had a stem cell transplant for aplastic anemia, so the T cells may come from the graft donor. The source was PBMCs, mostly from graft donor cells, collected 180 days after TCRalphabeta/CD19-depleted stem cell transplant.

The CDR3 region has the DNA TGTGCCAGCAGTTACGTAGTTTGGCTGACAGCTAACACGGCCGGGGAGCTGTTTTTT. Encoded protein: CASSYVVWLTANTAGELFF. The chain has TRBV6-5 and TRBJ2-2; D possibly corresponds to TRBD1 (5 bases). V was shortened by 2 bases and J by 6 bases, with 25 bases between the two germline ends. Germline loops: CDR1 MNHEY, CDR2 SVGAGI. The CDR3 consists of 19 residues.